The T cell receptor beta chain under discussion was sequenced for a study of blood T cell repertoires in COVID-19. Assay used: immunoSEQ multiplex PCR; TCRdb lists only in-frame clones, some missing. Of roughly 260,000 clones listed, less than 85% are singletons. Sequenced input: peripheral blood. The sequence was obtained from a woman of 80 years or more with active or convalescent COVID-19.

CDR3 sequence: CSVAQGDEKLFF. CDR3 sequence (DNA): TGCAGCGTTGCACAGGGGGACGAAAAACTGTTTTTT. The chain employs TRBV29-1 and TRBJ1-4, with 8 bases identical to TRBD1. CDR1 and CDR2 from the germline V gene are SQVTM and ANQGSEA. The CDR3 is 12 amino acids. After removal of 4 bases from V and 8 bases from J, the junction contained 3 bases not matched to a gene.